This section outlines one T cell receptor (beta chain) sequence together with its context. The antigen remains undetermined. The entry originates in a study of vaccination and CD4 T cells after COVID-19. Background on the study: Stimuli were overlapping spike peptide pools of SARS-CoV-2 and three common cold coronaviruses (HCoV-NL63, HCoV-OC43, HCoV-229E).

The Oncomine TCR Beta short-read assay sequenced DNA from cultured CD4+ T cells. TCRdb processed the PCR reads anew with MiXCR; each CDR3 protein has one entry. The table includes under 25,000 distinct CDR3 sequences, around 47% detected once. Treatment meaning: roughly nine-day PBMC culture with coronavirus spike peptide pools or control peptides (ViraFEST assay). In germline, CDR1 is MNHEY, CDR2 SVGEGT. The CDR3 loop spans 15 amino acids. With V trimmed by 5 bases and J by 8 bases, 10 bases remained unmatched. This clonotype was sampled from a human donor who had recovered from COVID-19. This chain links TRBV6-2 or TRBV6-3 with TRBJ2-1; 9 bases are shared with TRBD2. Here the sequenced sample was CD4+ T cells from blood, cultured in vitro, taken before SARS-CoV-2 vaccination. CDR3 region: CASSLQRGALDEQFF. The CDR3 nucleotides are TGTGCCAGCAGTCTCCAGCGGGGGGCCCTGGATGAGCAGTTCTTC.